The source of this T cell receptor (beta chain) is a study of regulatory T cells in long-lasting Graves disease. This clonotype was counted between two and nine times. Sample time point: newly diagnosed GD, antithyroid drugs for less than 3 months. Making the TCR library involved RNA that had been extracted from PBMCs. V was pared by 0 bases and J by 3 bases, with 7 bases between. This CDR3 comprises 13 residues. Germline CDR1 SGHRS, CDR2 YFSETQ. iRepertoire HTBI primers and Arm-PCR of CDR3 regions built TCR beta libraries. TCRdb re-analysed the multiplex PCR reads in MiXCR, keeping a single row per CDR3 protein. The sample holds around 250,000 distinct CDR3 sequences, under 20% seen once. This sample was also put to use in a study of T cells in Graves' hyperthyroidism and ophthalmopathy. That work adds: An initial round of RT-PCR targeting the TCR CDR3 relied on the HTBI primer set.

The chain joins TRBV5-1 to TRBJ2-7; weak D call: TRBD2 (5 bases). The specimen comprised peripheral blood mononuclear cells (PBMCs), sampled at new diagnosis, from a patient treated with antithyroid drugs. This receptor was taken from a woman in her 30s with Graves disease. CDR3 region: CASSLDDYYEQYF. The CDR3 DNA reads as TGCGCCAGCAGCTTGGATGACTACTACGAGCAGTACTTC.